A selection of T cell receptor beta chains follows, all from one sample in a study of regulatory T cells in long-lasting Graves disease. TCRdb re-derived calls from the multiplex PCR reads in MiXCR, one entry per CDR3 protein. The data contain a few hundred thousand distinct CDR3 sequences, 15% to 20% of them seen just once; the ten biggest clones take up 20%. These data were likewise used in another study, on T cells in Graves' hyperthyroidism and ophthalmopathy.

The sample consisted of peripheral blood mononuclear cells (PBMCs), taken at new diagnosis, from a patient treated with antithyroid drugs. The origin of the receptors is a woman younger than 35 with Graves disease. Both conserved end residues are part of each CDR3. Each record gives: J gene, D gene, V gene, clone size, CDR3 DNA, CDR3 protein. A D gene is named only where the DNA matches it firmly. The size field is filled for only some rows; it gives once, few, many or a size class.

TRBJ2-7 | . | TRBV6-1 | . | TGTGCCAGCAGTGCCTGGAGGGCCTACGAGCAGTACTTC | CASSAWRAYEQYF
TRBJ1-5 | TRBD1 | TRBV28 | many | TGTGCCAGCATCCTCGGACAGGGGGAGCCTTATAGCAATCAGCCCCAGCATTTT | CASILGQGEPYSNQPQHF
TRBJ2-1 | TRBD2 | TRBV5-1 | many | TGCGCCAGCAGCTTCGTAGCGGGGAACAATGAGCAGTTCTTC | CASSFVAGNNEQFF
TRBJ2-5 | TRBD1 | TRBV5-1 | many | TGCGCCAGCAGCTTGGGGACAGGCTATAGGCTAGAGACCCAGTACTTC | CASSLGTGYRLETQYF
TRBJ1-1 | . | TRBV7-9 | . | TGTGCCAGCAGCTCCGTTAGCCTGGGCACTGAAGCTTTCTTT | CASSSVSLGTEAFF
TRBJ1-2 | TRBD1 | TRBV4-2 | few | TGTGCCAGCAGCCAAGTACAGGGGCCCGACTATGGCTACACCTTC | CASSQVQGPDYGYTF
TRBJ2-1 | TRBD2 | TRBV10-2 | few | TGCGCCACCATCCTCGGGGGGAGGGCCGGTTTTGAGCAGTTCTTC | CATILGGRAGFEQFF
TRBJ1-3 | . | TRBV29-1 | . | TGCAGCGTTGCTGGGGGAGGCTTCTCTGGAAACACCATATATTTT | CSVAGGGFSGNTIYF
TRBJ1-2 | . | TRBV2 | many | TGTGCCAGCAGGGACTTCGGGCAAAGCTATGGCTACACCTTC | CASRDFGQSYGYTF
TRBJ2-7 | TRBD2 | TRBV29-1 | few | TGCAGCGCTAAGACTAGCGGGAAGGTAGGGGAGCAGTACTTC | CSAKTSGKVGEQYF
TRBJ2-3 | TRBD1 | TRBV28 | many | TGTGCCAGCAGTTTTAGGGGACAGGGGAACACAGATACGCAGTATTTT | CASSFRGQGNTDTQYF
TRBJ1-1 | . | TRBV19 | . | TGTGCCAGTAGCACCCGCGGTATGTGGGTCGGAGTGAACACTGAAGCTTTCTTT | CASSTRGMWVGVNTEAFF
TRBJ1-1 | . | TRBV10-3 | many | TGTGCCACCCACCGGTCCGGGGGCGGGGGTGAAGCTTTCTTT | CATHRSGGGGEAFF
TRBJ1-4 | TRBD1 | TRBV6-2/TRBV6-3 | . | TGTGCCAGCAGTGAACCGGGACAGGGCGGCGAAAAACTGTTTTTT | CASSEPGQGGEKLFF
TRBJ2-6 | . | TRBV9 | . | TGTGCCAGCAGCGTTTCTGGGGCCAACGTCCTGACTTTC | CASSVSGANVLTF
TRBJ2-1 | TRBD2 | TRBV25-1 | . | TGTGCCAGCAGAGGCGGGGGGGCCCTAACCAATGAGCAGTTCTTC | CASRGGGALTNEQFF
TRBJ1-1 | TRBD1 | TRBV20-1 | few | TGCAGTGCGCCTGACAGGGTCGCGAACACTGAAGCTTTCTTT | CSAPDRVANTEAFF
TRBJ2-3 | . | TRBV29-1 | many | TGCAGCGCCCCACTAGAGGGGTTTACAGATACGCAGTATTTT | CSAPLEGFTDTQYF
TRBJ2-1 | . | TRBV7-3 | many | TGTGCCAGCAGCTTGTTTCGCGACAATGAGCAGTTCTTC | CASSLFRDNEQFF
TRBJ1-2 | TRBD1 | TRBV7-9 | many | TGTGCCAGCAGCTTAGGGGACAGGGGAGCTGGCTACACCTTC | CASSLGDRGAGYTF
TRBJ2-7 | . | TRBV4-1 | . | TGCGCCAGCAGCTGGGGCAGCGGGGAGGAGACAGGGACCTACGAGCAGTACTTC | CASSWGSGEETGTYEQYF
TRBJ2-2 | TRBD1 | TRBV24-1 | many | TGTGCCACCAGCGTGGGACAGGCGATCACCGGGGAGCTGTTTTTT | CATSVGQAITGELFF
TRBJ1-1 | TRBD1 | TRBV13 | . | TGTGCCAGCAGCTTGGGAGGGGGCTGGACTGAAGCTTTCTTT | CASSLGGGWTEAFF
TRBJ2-7 | . | TRBV5-5 | few | TGTGCCAGCAGCTCGGAACTCCGTTCCTACGAGCAGTACTTC | CASSSELRSYEQYF
TRBJ2-2 | . | TRBV19 | . | TGTGCCAGTAGTATTAGCGAGGGGACCGGGGAGCTGTTTTTT | CASSISEGTGELFF
TRBJ2-1 | . | TRBV11-2 | many | TGTGCCAGCAGCTTTCAGGGCGGAGGGGAGCAGTTCTTC | CASSFQGGGEQFF
TRBJ2-7 | . | TRBV6-9 | . | TGTGCCAGCAGTTACTATAAGTTCTACGAGCAGTACTTC | CASSYYKFYEQYF
TRBJ1-3 | . | TRBV28 | many | TGTGCCAGCAGTTTAAGGGTGTCTGGAAACACCATATATTTT | CASSLRVSGNTIYF
TRBJ2-7 | . | TRBV25-1 | many | TGTGCCAGCAGTGATGGCCTTATTCTTAGCGGGACAGCCATATACGAGCAGTACTTC | CASSDGLILSGTAIYEQYF
TRBJ1-6 | . | TRBV20-1 | . | TGCAGTGACGCCCCGGGGTCGATCGTTGCACCCCTCCACTTT | CSDAPGSIVAPLHF
TRBJ2-5 | TRBD1 | TRBV3-1 | many | TGTGCCAGCAGCCAAGGACAGGGGATGGGGGAGACCCAGTACTTC | CASSQGQGMGETQYF